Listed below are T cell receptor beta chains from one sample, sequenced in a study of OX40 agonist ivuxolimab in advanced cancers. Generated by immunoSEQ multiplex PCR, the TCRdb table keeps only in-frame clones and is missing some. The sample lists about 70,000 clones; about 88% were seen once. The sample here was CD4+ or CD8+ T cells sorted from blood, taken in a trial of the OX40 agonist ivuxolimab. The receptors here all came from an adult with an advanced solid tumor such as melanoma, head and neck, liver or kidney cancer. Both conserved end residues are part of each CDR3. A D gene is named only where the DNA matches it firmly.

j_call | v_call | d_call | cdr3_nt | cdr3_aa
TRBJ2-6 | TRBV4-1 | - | TGCGCCAGCAGCCAAAGCAACTCCATCTCTGGGGCCAACGTCCTGACTTTC | CASSQSNSISGANVLTF
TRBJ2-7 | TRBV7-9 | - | TGTGCCAGCAGCATAGGGGAGAACGAGCAGTACTTC | CASSIGENEQYF
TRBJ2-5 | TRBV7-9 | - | TGTGCCAGCAGCTTAGCGACCAGGGGTGGCCAAGAGACCCAGTACTTC | CASSLATRGGQETQYF
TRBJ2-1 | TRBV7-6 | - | TGTGCCAGCAGCTTAGCCGACGCGTACAATGAGCAGTTCTTC | CASSLADAYNEQFF
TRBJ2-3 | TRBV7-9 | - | TGTGCCAGCAGCTTAGGGCTCCACAGCACAGATACGCAGTATTTT | CASSLGLHSTDTQYF
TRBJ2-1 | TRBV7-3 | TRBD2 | TGTGCCAGCAGCTTAAAAGCTAGCGGGCCCTACAATGAGCAGTTCTTC | CASSLKASGPYNEQFF
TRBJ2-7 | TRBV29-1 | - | TGCAGCGTTGTGGGGGCTAGCTCCTACGAGCAGTACTTC | CSVVGASSYEQYF
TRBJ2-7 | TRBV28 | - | TGTGCCAGCAGTCCCGATACAGCCCACGAGCAGTACTTC | CASSPDTAHEQYF
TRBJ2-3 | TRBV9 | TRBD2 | TGTGCCAGCAGCGACCTTGATCTAGCGGGCACAGATACGCAGTATTTT | CASSDLDLAGTDTQYF
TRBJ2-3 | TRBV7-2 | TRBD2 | TGTGCCAGCAGCTTAGTAGCGGGAGATACGCAGTATTTT | CASSLVAGDTQYF
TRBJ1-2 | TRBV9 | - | TGTGCCAGCAGCGGACCACAGGGATTGGACTATGGCTACACCTTC | CASSGPQGLDYGYTF
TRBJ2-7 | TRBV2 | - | TGTGCCAGCAGTGCATGGGGGGAGCAGTACTTC | CASSAWGEQYF
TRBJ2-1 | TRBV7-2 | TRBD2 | TGTGCCAGCAGCCCCGTAGCGGGCGGAGGTTACAATGAGCAGTTCTTC | CASSPVAGGGYNEQFF
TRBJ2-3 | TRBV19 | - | TGTGCCAGTAGTATTGAGGGAAGGGTCGGGGATACGCAGTATTTT | CASSIEGRVGDTQYF
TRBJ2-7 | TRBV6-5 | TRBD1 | TGTGCCAGCACCCCCCAGACAGGGGGACCCTACGAGCAGTACTTC | CASTPQTGGPYEQYF